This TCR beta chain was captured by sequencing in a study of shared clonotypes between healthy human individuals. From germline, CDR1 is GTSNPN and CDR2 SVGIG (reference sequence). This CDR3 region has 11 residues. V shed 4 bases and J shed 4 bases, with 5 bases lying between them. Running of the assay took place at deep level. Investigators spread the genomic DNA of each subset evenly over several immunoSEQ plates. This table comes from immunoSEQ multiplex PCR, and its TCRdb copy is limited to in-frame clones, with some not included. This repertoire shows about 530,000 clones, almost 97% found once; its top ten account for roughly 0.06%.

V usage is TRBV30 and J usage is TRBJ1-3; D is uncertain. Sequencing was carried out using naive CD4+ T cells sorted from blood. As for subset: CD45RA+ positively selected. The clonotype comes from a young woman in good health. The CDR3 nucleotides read TGTGCCTGGACCCGAGGAAACACCATATATTTT. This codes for CAWTRGNTIYF.